One sample yielded the 27 T cell receptor beta chains listed below, sequenced in a study of OX40 agonist ivuxolimab in advanced cancers. Sequencing used immunoSEQ multiplex PCR; TCRdb keeps in-frame clones, though not all of them. The sample has about 70,000 clones; 92% are singletons. The source was CD4+ or CD8+ T cells sorted from blood, collected in a trial of the OX40 agonist ivuxolimab. The origin of the receptors is an adult with an advanced solid tumor such as melanoma, head and neck, liver or kidney cancer.

This rearrangement joins TRBV4-1 to TRBJ1-2; 10 bases match TRBD1. V lost 3 bases and J lost 4; bases outside the gene matches: 5. CDR1 MGHRA and CDR2 YSYEKL come from the germline V gene. CDR3 size: 15 residues. The CDR3 protein is CASSQPGQGFYGYTF. Written as DNA, the CDR3 is TGCGCCAGCAGCCAGCCGGGACAGGGGTTCTATGGCTACACCTTC.

The J gene is TRBJ1-2, the V gene TRBV28, with TRBD1 matching over 9 bases. This CDR3 has 13 amino acids. In germline, CDR1 is MDHEN, CDR2 SYDVKM. The V segment lost 7 bases and the J segment 3 bases; nucleotides outside the gene matches: 3. As DNA, the CDR3 is TGTGCCAGCATACAGGGGGCCCACTATGGCTACACCTTC. Protein sequence: CASIQGAHYGYTF.

The chain has TRBV4-1 and TRBJ2-7; a possible D gene is TRBD2 (6 bases). Looked up from germline, CDR1 is MGHRA and CDR2 is YSYEKL. V shed 0 bases and J shed 7 bases, with 10 bases lying between them. This CDR3 is built from 13 residues. In DNA form, the CDR3 reads TGCGCCAGCAGCCAAGAAGCGGAGGGGGAGCAGTACTTC. Its protein is CASSQEAEGEQYF.

This sequence joins TRBV27 and TRBJ2-5, with D perhaps TRBD2 (6 bases). This CDR3 spans 15 amino acids. The V end was cut by 7 bases, the J end by 5 bases, with 20 bases between. The germline CDR1 and CDR2 sequences are MNHEY and SMNVEV (reference sequence). CDR3 amino acids: CASMAYSGLRETQYF. In nucleotides, the CDR3 is TGTGCCAGCATGGCGTATAGCGGCCTTCGGGAGACCCAGTACTTC.

The chain uses TRBV7-2 and TRBJ2-2; tentative D call: TRBD2 (6 bases). CDR3 length: 16 residues. V was cut by 1 base and J by 6 bases, with 15 bases left in between. Germline loops: CDR1 SGHTA, CDR2 FQGNSA. CDR3 sequence: CASSLGPGELSGELFF. Here the CDR3 DNA reads TGTGCCAGCAGCTTAGGACCGGGGGAACTGTCCGGGGAGCTGTTTTTT.

The V call is TRBV27, the J call TRBJ1-6, with D perhaps matching TRBD1 (6 bases). Germline CDR1 and CDR2: MNHEY and SMNVEV (reference sequence). The CDR3 contains 18 residues. The V end was cut by 4 bases, the J end by 0 bases, with 16 bases between. CDR3: CASSSETGRSSYNSPLHF. The DNA for the CDR3 is TGTGCCAGCAGTTCAGAAACAGGGAGGAGCTCCTATAATTCACCCCTCCACTTT.

The chain combines TRBV11-2 with TRBJ2-7; D may match TRBD1 or TRBD2 (6 bases each). The V end was cut by 5 bases, the J end by 7 bases, with 18 bases between. The CDR3 covers 14 residues. CDR1 and CDR2 (germline): SGHAT, FQNNGV. Here the CDR3 DNA reads TGTGCCAGCAGCCCCACGCCGGGGGCCCGGGAGCAGTACTTC. The encoded protein is CASSPTPGAREQYF.

The chain employs TRBV18 and TRBJ2-3; 10 bases are a match to TRBD1. In germline, CDR1 is KGHSH, CDR2 LQKENI. V gave up 2 bases and J gave up 1 base; unmatched junction bases: 0. This CDR3 comprises 15 residues. DNA for the CDR3: TGTGCCAGCTCACCAGGGACAGGGGGCACAGATACGCAGTATTTT. This gives the protein CASSPGTGGTDTQYF. Drawing the rest from reference TRBV18 and TRBJ2-3, the complete variable domain is NAGVMQNPRHLVRRRGQEARLRCSPMKGHSHVYWYRQLPEEGLKFMVYLQKENIIDESGMPKERFSAEFPKEGPSILRIQQVVRGDSAAYFCASSPGTGGTDTQYFGPGTRLTVL.

The genes are TRBV7-3 and TRBJ2-1, with TRBD1 matching over 9 bases. The V gene end was trimmed by 5 bases and the J gene end by 7 bases; junction bases not matched to a gene: 9. Germline values: CDR1 SGHTA, CDR2 FQGTGA. The CDR3 has 15 residues. The CDR3 nucleotides read TGTGCCAGCAGCCCCCGGACAGGGGCGGGAAATGAGCAGTTCTTC. Translation gives CASSPRTGAGNEQFF.

This clone was counted between two and nine times. V is TRBV19 and J is TRBJ1-5, with D tentatively TRBD1 (6 bases). Germline V gives CDR1 LNHDA, CDR2 SQIVND (reference sequence). The CDR3 has 15 amino acids. V lost 0 bases and J lost 0, with 6 bases in between. The CDR3 loop is CASSIDRGSNQPQHF. CDR3 nucleotides: TGTGCCAGTAGTATAGACAGGGGTAGCAATCAGCCCCAGCATTTT. Full variable domain (remainder filled in from reference TRBV19 and TRBJ1-5): DGGITQSPKYLFRKEGQNVTLSCEQNLNHDAMYWYRQDPGQGLRLIYYSQIVNDFQKGDIAEGYSVSREKKESFPLTVTSAQKNPTAFYLCASSIDRGSNQPQHFGDGTRLSIL.

The chain couples TRBV11-1 to TRBJ2-7; 7 bases align to TRBD2. Germline values: CDR1 SGHAT, CDR2 FQDESV (reference sequence). Unmatched junction bases numbered 7, after V lost 6 bases and J lost 2 bases. The CDR3 covers 14 residues. The CDR3 DNA reads TGTGCCAGCAGTGGGAGCGGGGACCCCTACGAGCAGTACTTC. Amino acids: CASSGSGDPYEQYF. Full variable domain (rest looked up from reference TRBV11-1 and TRBJ2-7): EAEVAQSPRYKITEKSQAVAFWCDPISGHATLYWYRQILGQGPELLVQFQDESVVDDSQLPKDRFSAERLKGVDSTLKIQPAELGDSAMYLCASSGSGDPYEQYFGPGTRLTVT.

This clone has just one count. J is TRBJ2-1 and V is TRBV4-1; D is ambiguous. Trimming took 3 bases from V and 0 from J, leaving 9 bases between them. The CDR3 covers 15 residues. Germline V gives CDR1 MGHRA, CDR2 YSYEKL. CDR3 coding DNA: TGCGCCAGCAGCCAGGGTGTAAGCTCCTACAATGAGCAGTTCTTC. Protein sequence: CASSQGVSSYNEQFF.

The V and J genes are TRBV6-8 and TRBJ2-7, with TRBD2 as a possible D gene (5 bases). The CDR3 is 15 amino acids. V lost 11 bases and J 2 bases, leaving 22 bases between the germline ends. CDR1 MNHGY and CDR2 SAAAGT come from the germline V gene. The CDR3 loop is CAHLDSRPEPYEQYF. CDR3 DNA sequence: TGTGCCCACCTGGACTCTCGGCCTGAGCCCTACGAGCAGTACTTC.

This chain connects TRBV4-3 to TRBJ2-7; D possibly corresponds to TRBD2 (6 bases). The CDR3 contains 15 residues. Trimming left V 1 base short and J 0 bases short, with 10 bases between. Looked up from germline, CDR1 is LGHNA and CDR2 is YSLEER. CDR3 coding DNA: TGCGCCAGCAGCCAAGGGATCGGGAGCTCCTACGAGCAGTACTTC. Translation gives CASSQGIGSSYEQYF.

The genes are TRBV29-1 and TRBJ2-1; no clear D gene. Germline CDR1 reads SQVTM; CDR2 reads ANQGSEA. Trimming took 3 bases from V and 9 from J, leaving 6 bases between them. The CDR3 sequence is 10 residues long. The CDR3: CSVEAGEQFF. CDR3 bases: TGCAGCGTTGAGGCTGGTGAGCAGTTCTTC.

This clone has only one observation. This chain joins TRBV7-6 and TRBJ2-7, with D perhaps matching TRBD1 (6 bases). The CDR3 totals 13 residues. Trimming removed 5 bases at V and 3 bases at J, with 11 bases between. CDR1 and CDR2 from the germline V gene are SGHVS and FNYEAQ. The CDR3 DNA follows: TGTGCCAGCAGCCCTAGGACAGACTACGAGCAGTACTTC. Amino acid sequence: CASSPRTDYEQYF.

This rearrangement joins TRBV11-1 to TRBJ1-2; D possibly corresponds to TRBD1 (5 bases). The V end was cut by 1 base, the J end by 4 bases, with 13 bases between. This CDR3 region has 15 residues. The germline V gene encodes CDR1 SGHAT and CDR2 FQDESV (reference sequence). The DNA of the CDR3 is TGTGCCAGCAGCTTAGGAGGGGACGTAGCCTATGGCTACACCTTC. This codes for CASSLGGDVAYGYTF. The variable domain in full, completed from reference TRBV11-1 and TRBJ1-2, reads EAEVAQSPRYKITEKSQAVAFWCDPISGHATLYWYRQILGQGPELLVQFQDESVVDDSQLPKDRFSAERLKGVDSTLKIQPAELGDSAMYLCASSLGGDVAYGYTFGSGTRLTVV.

The CDR3 DNA reads TGTGCCAGCAGTCTAGCTTTCACAGATACGCAGTATTTT. Encoded protein: CASSLAFTDTQYF. This chain connects TRBV6-5 to TRBJ2-3; TRBD2 is a possible D gene (5 bases). The CDR3 contains 13 residues. Germline V lookup: CDR1 MNHEY, CDR2 SVGAGI. V was pared by 5 bases and J by 2 bases, with 8 bases between.

The chain has TRBV29-1 and TRBJ2-7, with D hard to call. V lost 5 bases, J lost 2 bases, and 10 bases lay in between. Germline V gene data show CDR1 as SQVTM and CDR2 as ANQGSEA. This CDR3 has 12 amino acids. Written as DNA, the CDR3 is TGCAGCGTTAATAACGGTGCCTACGAGCAGTACTTC. Translated, it gives CSVNNGAYEQYF.

The chain is built from TRBV5-1 and TRBJ2-1, with a tentative D call TRBD2 (6 bases). The CDR3 loop spans 15 amino acids. V was pared by 6 bases and J by 0 bases, with 13 bases between. Germline CDR1 is SGHRS and CDR2 is YFSETQ. The CDR3 loop reads CASKPGLGSYNEQFF. CDR3 nucleotides: TGCGCCAGCAAACCGGGACTTGGCTCCTACAATGAGCAGTTCTTC. Complete variable domain (other parts from reference TRBV5-1 and TRBJ2-1): KAGVTQTPRYLIKTRGQQVTLSCSPISGHRSVSWYQQTPGQGLQFLFEYFSETQRNKGNFPGRFSGRQFSNSRSEMNVSTLELGDSALYLCASKPGLGSYNEQFFGPGTRLTVL.

The rearrangement uses TRBV6-1 and TRBJ2-1; no reliable D call. The CDR3 spans 13 residues. Germline V gene lookup returns CDR1 MNHNS and CDR2 SASEGT. V shed 4 bases and J shed 8 bases, with 12 bases lying between them. The CDR3 DNA follows: TGTGCCAGCAGTGCCTGGAAGTGGGATGAGCAGTTCTTC. This encodes CASSAWKWDEQFF.

The DNA for the CDR3 is TGTGCCAGCAGCACCGCTCCTCCGGGACGCTTTGCGGCCCAGTACTTC. Translated: CASSTAPPGRFAAQYF. The chain combines TRBV7-6 with TRBJ2-5, with D possibly called TRBD1 or TRBD2 (5 bases each). Deletions cut 5 bases from V and 9 bases from J, with 25 bases between. CDR3 length: 16 residues. The germline V gene encodes CDR1 SGHVS and CDR2 FNYEAQ.

The V gene is TRBV6-4, the J gene TRBJ2-1, with 7 bases aligning to TRBD1. Germline V gene data show CDR1 as MRHNA and CDR2 as SNTAGT. V was clipped by 2 bases and J by 0 bases; unmatched bases: 1. This CDR3 comprises 15 residues. This CDR3 is CASSDRTGSYNEQFF. In DNA form, the CDR3 reads TGTGCCAGCAGTGACCGGACAGGCTCCTACAATGAGCAGTTCTTC.

This clone was seen only once. The genes are TRBV11-3 and TRBJ2-7, with D perhaps TRBD1 (6 bases). Trimming pared 6 bases from V and 3 bases from J, leaving 12 bases between. The germline V gene encodes CDR1 SGHNT and CDR2 YENEEA. The CDR3 spans 13 residues. The CDR3 sequence is CASSRQANYEQYF. The CDR3 coding sequence is TGTGCCAGCAGTCGACAGGCAAACTACGAGCAGTACTTC.

The J gene is TRBJ2-3, the V gene TRBV9, with a possible D match to TRBD2 (6 bases). The CDR3 is made up of 14 amino acids. The V and J ends lost 5 bases and 2 bases respectively, with 12 bases between them. Germline assignment: CDR1 SGDLS and CDR2 YYNGEE. CDR3 bases: TGTGCCAGCAGTCGACTAGACTTCACAGATACGCAGTATTTT. Its translation is CASSRLDFTDTQYF. Full variable domain (missing parts from reference TRBV9 and TRBJ2-3): DSGVTQTPKHLITATGQRVTLRCSPRSGDLSVYWYQQSLDQGLQFLIQYYNGEERAKGNILERFSAQQFPDLHSELNLSSLELGDSALYFCASSRLDFTDTQYFGPGTRLTVL.

CDR3 DNA: TGTGCCAGCAGCCCGACTAGCGGGGCGTACTACGAGCAGTACTTC. Translation: CASSPTSGAYYEQYF. The gene calls are TRBV7-6 and TRBJ2-5, with 11 bases identical to TRBD2. TRBJ2-7 matches the DNA end more closely, so the J call is doubtful. This CDR3 has 15 residues. Germline V gives CDR1 SGHVS, CDR2 FNYEAQ.

The chain recombines TRBV27 with TRBJ1-6; D gene ambiguous. This CDR3 has 12 amino acids. CDR1 is MNHEY and CDR2 is SMNVEV in the germline V gene (reference sequence). The germline V and J ends were trimmed by 2 bases and 7 bases, with 3 bases remaining between them. Here the CDR3 DNA reads TGTGCCAGCAGTTTAAACAATTCACCCCTCCACTTT. Protein product: CASSLNNSPLHF.